What follows are 14 T cell receptor beta chains derived from one specimen sequenced in a study of blood T cell repertoires in COVID-19. Repertoires were generated with immunoSEQ multiplex PCR, while TCRdb's copy carries only in-frame clones and drops some. The table has roughly 250,000 clones, roughly 91% seen once. Sequencing used peripheral blood. The receptors were sampled from a man aged 30 to 45 with COVID-19, enrolled during active disease.

J is TRBJ2-1 and V is TRBV5-1; D perhaps matches TRBD2 (6 bases). The CDR3 loop spans 16 amino acids. Germline V gene data show CDR1 as SGHRS and CDR2 as YFSETQ. V was cut by 4 bases and J by 7 bases, with 21 bases left in between. Here the CDR3 DNA reads TGCGCCAGCAGCCATCCCCGGGACTTGGACCTTAATGAGCAGTTCTTC. Protein product: CASSHPRDLDLNEQFF.

The V and J genes are TRBV10-3 and TRBJ1-5; no firm D call. The V end was cut by 8 bases, the J end by 7 bases, with 12 bases between. Germline CDR1 is ENHRY and CDR2 is SYGVKD. This CDR3 region has 12 residues. CDR3 nucleotides: TGTGCCATCGGAGAAGAAAGCCAGCCCCAGCATTTT. This translates into CAIGEESQPQHF.

The genes are TRBV4-1 and TRBJ1-1; weak D call: TRBD1 (6 bases). This CDR3 has 13 amino acids. Germline loops: CDR1 MGHRA, CDR2 YSYEKL. V lost 3 bases and J 8 bases, leaving 13 bases between the germline ends. DNA of the CDR3: TGCGCCAGCAGCCACGATGGACAGAAAGAAGCTTTCTTT. Translation gives CASSHDGQKEAFF.

The chain combines TRBV7-6 with TRBJ1-1, with a tentative D call TRBD1 (5 bases). Germline V gene lookup returns CDR1 SGHVS and CDR2 FNYEAQ. The CDR3 totals 19 residues. Trimming removed 5 bases from V and 4 bases from J, with 29 bases in between. Here the CDR3 DNA reads TGTGCCAGCAGCCAGAGGTTAGGGGAAGGGAAGGAAGTAGGCACTGAAGCTTTCTTT. As protein: CASSQRLGEGKEVGTEAFF.

The J gene is TRBJ1-6, the V gene TRBV2; 10 nucleotides align to TRBD1. The germline V gene has CDR1 SNHLY and CDR2 FYNNEI. V lost 3 bases to trimming and J lost 10 bases; unmatched junction nucleotides: 3. CDR3 length: 14 amino acids. CDR3 amino acids: CASSEGQGYSPLHF. The CDR3 bases are TGTGCCAGCAGTGAGGGACAGGGGTACTCACCCCTCCACTTT.

This chain joins TRBV2 and TRBJ1-3; no firm D call. This CDR3 spans 15 amino acids. From germline, CDR1 is SNHLY and CDR2 FYNNEI. Trimming removed 2 bases from V and 4 bases from J, with 12 bases in between. The CDR3 region is CASSEYFGVGNTIYF. Here the CDR3 DNA reads TGTGCCAGCAGTGAATACTTCGGGGTAGGAAACACCATATATTTT. The whole variable domain, filled in from reference TRBV2 and TRBJ1-3, reads EPEVTQTPSHQVTQMGQEVILRCVPISNHLYFYWYRQILGQKVEFLVSFYNNEISEKSEIFDDQFSVERPDGSNFTLKIRSTKLEDSAMYFCASSEYFGVGNTIYFGEGSWLTVV.

This clone came up once. This chain links TRBV5-1 with TRBJ2-7; no clear D gene. V was cut by 2 bases and J by 0 bases, with 6 bases left in between. Germline CDR1 is SGHRS and CDR2 is YFSETQ. The CDR3 runs 13 residues. DNA for the CDR3: TGCGCCAGCAGCTTCAGTCCCTCCTACGAGCAGTACTTC. This gives the protein CASSFSPSYEQYF.

Worth noting for this clone: An end of the junction differs from the germline gene, which may be a read error. V usage is TRBV10-1 and J usage is TRBJ1-6; D gene uncertain. From germline, CDR1 is WNHNN and CDR2 SYGVQD (reference sequence). The CDR3 contains 12 residues. CDR3 protein: CASCDDSQPLHF. The CDR3 DNA reads as TGCGCCAGCTGTGACGACTCTCAACCCCTCCACTTT.

The rearrangement uses TRBV10-3 and TRBJ2-2; 12 bases agree with TRBD2. With 8 bases clipped from V and 7 bases from J, the junction kept 5 bases outside the gene matches. Germline values: CDR1 ENHRY, CDR2 SYGVKD. The CDR3 has 14 amino acids. The CDR3 protein is CAIAGLAGIGELFF. CDR3 nucleotides: TGTGCCATCGCGGGACTAGCGGGCATCGGGGAGCTGTTTTTT.

The chain joins TRBV5-1 to TRBJ1-4; 7 bases line up with TRBD1. The CDR3 is 14 residues long. The V gene's germline CDR1 is SGHRS and CDR2 YFSETQ. V lost 7 bases and J lost 8; bases outside the gene matches: 11. CDR3 region: CASQTGTGDEKLFF. The DNA for the CDR3 is TGCGCCAGCCAGACAGGGACGGGCGACGAAAAACTGTTTTTT.

The rearrangement uses TRBV7-2 and TRBJ2-5; 11 nucleotides agree with TRBD2. After removal of 2 bases from V and 0 bases from J, the junction contained 8 bases not matched to a gene. This CDR3 has 18 residues. Germline V gene data show CDR1 as SGHTA and CDR2 as FQGNSA. The CDR3 nucleotides read TGTGCCAGCAGCTTACGCCTAGCGGGGGGCCCCAACCAAGAGACCCAGTACTTC. This gives the protein CASSLRLAGGPNQETQYF.

The V gene is TRBV7-9, the J gene TRBJ1-2; TRBD1 is a possible D gene (6 bases). Trimming removed 2 bases at V and 4 bases at J, with 14 bases between. Germline CDR1 reads SEHNR; CDR2 reads FQNEAQ (reference sequence). This CDR3 region has 15 residues. CDR3 DNA sequence: TGTGCCAGCAGCTTAATGGTACAGGGCCCCTATGGCTACACCTTC. Translating it yields CASSLMVQGPYGYTF. Full variable domain (outside the CDR3, taken from reference TRBV7-9 and TRBJ1-2): DTGVSQNPRHKITKRGQNVTFRCDPISEHNRLYWYRQTLGQGPEFLTYFQNEAQLEKSRLLSDRFSAERPKGSFSTLEIQRTEQGDSAMYLCASSLMVQGPYGYTFGSGTRLTVV.

This sequence joins TRBV5-6 and TRBJ1-1; D is perhaps TRBD1 (5 bases). CDR1 and CDR2 from the germline V gene are SGHDT and YYEEEE. The CDR3 consists of 13 residues. V shed 2 bases and J shed 6 bases, with 11 bases lying between them. CDR3 region: CASSFGQGAEAFF. In DNA, the CDR3 is TGTGCCAGCAGCTTTGGGCAGGGTGCTGAAGCTTTCTTT.

V is TRBV24-1 and J is TRBJ1-4; the D gene is possibly TRBD1 (5 bases). Trimming pared 12 bases from V and 8 bases from J, leaving 15 bases between. This CDR3 has 12 residues. Germline-derived CDR1 and CDR2 are KGHDR and SFDVKD. CDR3 amino acids: CAAIGGGEKLFF. The DNA of the CDR3 is TGTGCCGCGATCGGGGGAGGGGAAAAACTGTTTTTT.